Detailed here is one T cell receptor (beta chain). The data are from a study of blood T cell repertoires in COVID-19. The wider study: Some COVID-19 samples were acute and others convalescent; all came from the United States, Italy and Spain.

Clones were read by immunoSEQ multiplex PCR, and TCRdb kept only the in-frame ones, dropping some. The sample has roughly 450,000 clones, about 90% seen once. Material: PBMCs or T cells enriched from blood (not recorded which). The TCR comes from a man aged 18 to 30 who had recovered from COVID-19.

CDR3 protein: CASSYRLAGEQYF. The CDR3 nucleotides read TGTGCCAGCAGTTACCGGCTAGCCGGGGAGCAGTACTTC. The chain recombines TRBV6-5 with TRBJ2-7; maybe TRBD2 (5 bases). Trimming took off 2 bases at V and 7 bases at J, with 12 bases between the two ends. This CDR3 is built from 13 residues. Germline CDR1 MNHEY, CDR2 SVGAGI.